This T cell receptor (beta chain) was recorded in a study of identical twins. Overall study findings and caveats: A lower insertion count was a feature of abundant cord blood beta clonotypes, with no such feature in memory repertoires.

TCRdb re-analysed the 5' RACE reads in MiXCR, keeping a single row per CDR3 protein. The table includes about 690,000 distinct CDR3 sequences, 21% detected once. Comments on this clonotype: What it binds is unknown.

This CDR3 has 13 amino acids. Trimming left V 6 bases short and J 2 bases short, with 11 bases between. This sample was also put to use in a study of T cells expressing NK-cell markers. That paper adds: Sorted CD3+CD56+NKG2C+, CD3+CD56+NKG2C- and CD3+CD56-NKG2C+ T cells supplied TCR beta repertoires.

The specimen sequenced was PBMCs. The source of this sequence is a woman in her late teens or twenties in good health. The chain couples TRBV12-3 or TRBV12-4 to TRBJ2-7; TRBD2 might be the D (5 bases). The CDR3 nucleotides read TGTGCCAGCAGCTCGAGCGGAACCTACGAGCAGTACTTC. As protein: CASSSSGTYEQYF.